The next 27 T cell receptor beta chains were all read from a single sample in a study of CD8 T cells in Susac syndrome. Reverse transcription used roughly 0.45 to 1 ug RNA and random hexamers. TCRdb redid the calling of the immunoSEQ multiplex PCR reads with MiXCR, one entry per CDR3 protein. The table lists a few hundred thousand distinct CDR3 sequences, around 83% of them singletons, with about 0.11% in the top ten. Sequenced sample: CD8+ T cells from PBMCs. Receptors originate from a human donor with multiple sclerosis.

The chain joins TRBV9 to TRBJ1-2, with D unresolved. Trimming pared 0 bases from V and 3 bases from J, leaving 6 bases between. From germline, CDR1 is SGDLS and CDR2 YYNGEE. The CDR3 totals 13 residues. The CDR3 bases are TGTGCCAGCAGCGTAGCAGTTGACTATGGCTACACCTTC. Its translation: CASSVAVDYGYTF.

The gene calls are TRBV5-1 and TRBJ2-7, with D possibly matching TRBD1 (5 bases). The length of the CDR3 is 16 residues. The germline CDR1 and CDR2 sequences are SGHRS and YFSETQ. V was pared by 0 bases and J by 0 bases, with 13 bases between. The CDR3 nucleotides read TGCGCCAGCAGCTTGGGGCTGGGGCCCAGCTCCTACGAGCAGTACTTC. It yields the protein CASSLGLGPSSYEQYF.

The chain is built from TRBV25-1 and TRBJ2-7; D is perhaps TRBD2 (7 bases). The CDR3 has 13 residues. Germline V CDR1 and CDR2: MGHDK, SYGVNS. The ends were cut back, 7 bases at V and 7 bases at J, with 17 bases in the middle. The CDR3 loop is CASMKGGVGEQYF. CDR3 sequence (DNA): TGTGCCAGCATGAAGGGGGGGGTTGGTGAGCAGTACTTC.

This sequence joins TRBV5-1 and TRBJ2-3; D gene uncertain. CDR1 and CDR2 (germline): SGHRS, YFSETQ. V lost 0 bases and J lost 3, with 14 bases in between. The CDR3 loop spans 16 amino acids. The CDR3 protein is CASSLAPIGLTDTQYF. As DNA, the CDR3 is TGCGCCAGCAGCTTGGCCCCAATAGGGCTAACAGATACGCAGTATTTT.

The chain joins TRBV27 to TRBJ2-1, with 7 bases lining up with TRBD2. The length of the CDR3 is 14 residues. CDR1 is MNHEY, CDR2 SMNVEV, per germline (reference sequence). The V segment lost 8 bases and the J segment 0 bases; nucleotides outside the gene matches: 4. The DNA for the CDR3 is TGTGCCAGCCAGGGCGGGAGCTCCTACAATGAGCAGTTCTTC. As protein: CASQGGSSYNEQFF.

This clonotype was observed once. This sequence joins TRBV7-9 and TRBJ1-1, with TRBD1 matching over 7 bases. The CDR3 is made up of 14 amino acids. Germline CDR1 SEHNR, CDR2 FQNEAQ (reference sequence). After removal of 5 bases from V and 6 bases from J, the junction contained 9 bases not matched to a gene. The CDR3 here is CASSRLRGPSEAFF. CDR3 DNA sequence: TGTGCCAGCAGCCGGCTTAGGGGGCCCTCTGAAGCTTTCTTT.

The V gene is TRBV7-6, the J gene TRBJ1-1, with D perhaps matching TRBD1 (6 bases). V was cut by 5 bases and J by 0 bases, with 22 bases left in between. CDR3 length equals 18 residues. Germline lookup yields CDR1 SGHVS and CDR2 FNYEAQ. The CDR3 loop is CASSPRTDTLGMNTEAFF. In DNA form, the CDR3 reads TGTGCCAGCAGCCCTCGGACAGATACTCTGGGAATGAACACTGAAGCTTTCTTT.

V usage is TRBV6-2 or TRBV6-3 and J usage is TRBJ2-3; no reliable D call. With 4 bases removed from V and 2 bases from J, the gap between germline ends came to 13 bases. CDR3 length: 15 residues. Germline loops: CDR1 MNHEY, CDR2 SVGEGT. The CDR3 DNA reads TGTGCCAGCAGTTCTCATGGCGCCTCCACAGATACGCAGTATTTT. Its translation: CASSSHGASTDTQYF.

This chain uses TRBV25-1 with TRBJ2-1; D possibly corresponds to TRBD1 (7 bases). Germline V gene lookup returns CDR1 MGHDK and CDR2 SYGVNS. The CDR3 totals 17 residues. Trimming removed 1 base at V and 3 bases at J, with 16 bases between. The chain's CDR3 is CASSESRLGGNYNEQFF. The DNA of the CDR3 is TGTGCCAGCAGTGAATCCCGACTAGGGGGCAACTACAATGAGCAGTTCTTC.

This chain connects TRBV7-9 to TRBJ2-1; 7 bases fit TRBD2. Trimming took 6 bases from V and 5 from J; bases not matched to a gene: 7. The CDR3 has 14 amino acids. The V gene's germline CDR1 is SEHNR and CDR2 FQNEAQ (reference sequence). CDR3 coding DNA: TGTGCCAGCAGGGGACTATTCCCCGACAATGAGCAGTTCTTC. It yields the protein CASRGLFPDNEQFF.

V is TRBV20-1 and J is TRBJ1-1; D perhaps matches TRBD1 (5 bases). Trimming removed 1 base at V and 11 bases at J, with 8 bases between. The germline CDR1 and CDR2 sequences are DFQATT and SNEGSKA (reference sequence). This CDR3 has 10 residues. Here the CDR3 DNA reads TGCAGTGCTAGAGCTAAGGGGGCTTTCTTT. As protein: CSARAKGAFF.

This chain links TRBV7-9 with TRBJ1-6; TRBD1 matches 7 bases. Germline values: CDR1 SEHNR, CDR2 FQNEAQ (reference sequence). The CDR3 is made up of 15 amino acids. Trimming cost V 1 base and J 10 bases; bases outside gene matches: 7. CDR3 in DNA: TGTGCCAGCAGCTTAGGGGAGGGGGCTAGATCACCCCTCCACTTT. Amino acid sequence: CASSLGEGARSPLHF.

The rearrangement joins TRBV7-6 to TRBJ1-2; weak D call: TRBD1 (6 bases). This CDR3 spans 14 amino acids. Germline-derived CDR1 and CDR2 are SGHVS and FNYEAQ. V lost 3 bases and J 6 bases, leaving 14 bases between the germline ends. This chain's CDR3 is CASSFGQLLDGYTF. The CDR3 DNA sequence: TGTGCCAGCAGCTTCGGACAGCTTTTGGATGGCTACACCTTC.

This chain uses TRBV9 with TRBJ2-7; TRBD2 agrees at 9 bases. After removal of 0 bases from V and 3 bases from J, the junction contained 4 bases not matched to a gene. CDR1 is SGDLS and CDR2 is YYNGEE in the germline V gene. This CDR3 has 15 amino acids. CDR3 residues: CASSVDGTSIYEQYF. The CDR3 region has the DNA TGTGCCAGCAGCGTAGACGGGACTAGCATCTACGAGCAGTACTTC.

The chain has TRBV11-2 and TRBJ1-1; D is possibly TRBD1 (6 bases). Trimming took 5 bases from V and 3 from J, leaving 13 bases between them. Germline CDR1 is SGHAT and CDR2 is FQNNGV. This CDR3 region has 14 residues. CDR3 in amino acids: CASSTRQAYTEAFF. The CDR3 region has the DNA TGTGCCAGCAGCACCCGACAGGCTTACACTGAAGCTTTCTTT.

In the case of this clonotype: Sequence at one end of the junction differs from germline and may be a read error. The chain links TRBV7-7 to TRBJ2-7; TRBD1 matches at 8 bases. CDR3 length: 16 residues. The germline gives CDR1 SSHAT, CDR2 FNYEAQ (reference sequence). The CDR3 protein is CASSPGLGTGYGEQYF. CDR3 DNA: TGTGCTAGCAGCCCGGGGTTGGGGACAGGTTATGGAGAGCAGTACTTC.

Only one count was recorded for this clonotype. The rearrangement uses TRBV5-4 and TRBJ2-2; 11 bases agree with TRBD2. The CDR3 is 14 residues long. Germline loops: CDR1 SGHNT, CDR2 YYREEE (reference sequence). V trimming: 10 bases; J trimming: 5 bases; junction bases outside the gene matches: 7. The CDR3 region is CAHGLAGITGELFF. CDR3 bases: TGTGCCCATGGACTAGCGGGCATAACCGGGGAGCTGTTTTTT.

This clonotype has more than one count but fewer than ten. V gene TRBV5-5 combines with J gene TRBJ2-7; 8 nucleotides match TRBD1. Trimming cost V 4 bases and J 6 bases; bases outside gene matches: 9. Germline lookup yields CDR1 SGHKS and CDR2 YYEKEE (reference sequence). This CDR3 has 14 residues. This CDR3 is CASSQRQGSGEQYF. In DNA form, the CDR3 reads TGTGCCAGCAGCCAACGACAGGGGTCGGGCGAGCAGTACTTC.

About this clonotype itself: One junction end does not reproduce the germline sequence, and a read error may be involved. The rearrangement links TRBV7-7 to TRBJ2-2, with 14 bases matching TRBD2. CDR1 SSHAT and CDR2 FNYEAQ come from the germline V gene (reference sequence). CDR3 length: 18 residues. Here the CDR3 reads CASSPEGLAGEGPGELFF. The CDR3 nucleotides are TGTGCTAGCAGCCCCGAGGGACTAGCGGGAGAAGGCCCCGGGGAGCTGTTTTTT.

The chain joins TRBV29-1 to TRBJ1-5; 7 bases map to TRBD1. The CDR3 totals 14 residues. The germline CDR1 and CDR2 sequences are SQVTM and ANQGSEA. V was clipped by 3 bases and J by 4 bases; unmatched bases: 6. The CDR3 DNA is TGCAGCGTTGAGTCCGGGACAGCAAATCAGCCCCAGCATTTT. Amino acid sequence: CSVESGTANQPQHF.

The V call is TRBV7-9, the J call TRBJ2-2; D not certain. Looked up from germline, CDR1 is SEHNR and CDR2 is FQNEAQ (reference sequence). Between the trimmed V and J ends, which lost 6 bases and 6 bases, there was a span of 14 bases. The CDR3 has 14 residues. The CDR3 nucleotides are TGTGCCAGCAGTCTAGGCGCTCCGCCCGGGGAGCTGTTTTTT. Its protein product is CASSLGAPPGELFF.

This clonotype was observed a handful of times. This rearrangement joins TRBV12-3 or TRBV12-4 to TRBJ2-7; TRBD1 agrees at 12 bases. V lost 5 bases to trimming and J lost 3 bases; unmatched junction nucleotides: 14. This CDR3 comprises 18 residues. The CDR3 is CASSPPFPGQGASYEQYF. CDR3 DNA sequence: TGTGCCAGCAGTCCCCCATTCCCGGGACAGGGGGCAAGCTACGAGCAGTACTTC.

V is TRBV12-3 or TRBV12-4 and J is TRBJ1-5; possibly TRBD1 for D (6 bases). The CDR3 sequence is 13 residues long. Between the trimmed V and J ends, which lost 8 bases and 1 base, there was a span of 9 bases. The chain's CDR3 is CASAQGSNQPQHF. CDR3 nucleotide sequence: TGTGCCAGCGCCCAGGGGAGCAATCAGCCCCAGCATTTT.

This rearrangement joins TRBV20-1 to TRBJ1-1; 7 bases match TRBD1. The CDR3 spans 18 residues. The trim removed 3 bases at V and 0 bases at J, leaving 16 bases unmatched. CDR1 and CDR2 from the germline V gene are DFQATT and SNEGSKA (reference sequence). This CDR3 is CSARLDRKGGWMNTEAFF. In nucleotides, the CDR3 is TGCAGTGCTAGGTTGGACAGGAAAGGGGGTTGGATGAACACTGAAGCTTTCTTT.

This chain connects TRBV9 to TRBJ1-1; 7 bases map to TRBD1. CDR1 is SGDLS and CDR2 is YYNGEE in the germline V gene. This CDR3 has 15 residues. With V trimmed by 2 bases and J by 7 bases, 11 bases remained unmatched. The CDR3 region has the DNA TGTGCCAGCAGCGTGGGGGGACAGCTCCTGAATGAAGCTTTCTTT. Amino acid sequence: CASSVGGQLLNEAFF.

This clonotype was picked up one time. This chain links TRBV27 with TRBJ2-4; D uncertain. In germline, CDR1 is MNHEY, CDR2 SMNVEV (reference sequence). The CDR3 length is 13 residues. Deletions cut 4 bases from V and 4 bases from J, with 8 bases between. The CDR3 loop is CASSSDLKNIQYF. The CDR3 coding sequence is TGTGCCAGCAGTTCAGACCTAAAAAACATTCAGTACTTC.

This clonotype came up many times. The chain has TRBV27 and TRBJ2-1; TRBD2 agrees at 9 bases. Germline V CDR1 and CDR2: MNHEY, SMNVEV (reference sequence). V was clipped by 5 bases and J by 0 bases; unmatched bases: 2. This CDR3 has 15 residues. Here the CDR3 reads CASSLSGSSYNEQFF. The CDR3 DNA reads TGTGCCAGCAGTCTTAGCGGGAGCTCCTACAATGAGCAGTTCTTC.